The 6 T cell receptor beta chains reported below all come from one sample, sequenced in a study of cytomegalovirus exposure and HLA in healthy donors. PCR employed 60 Vbeta and 13 Jbeta primers. The repertoire was sequenced with immunoSEQ multiplex PCR; TCRdb's copy has only in-frame clones and lacks some. This table holds around 140,000 clones, approximately 82% found once. Sample: PBMCs. The receptors stem from a woman aged 55-69 years in good health and CMV-seropositive.

The chain carries TRBV7-2 and TRBJ2-5; 11 bases agree with TRBD2. The CDR3 consists of 15 residues. J gave up 5 bases and V 4 bases, and 6 bases lay outside the gene matches. In germline, CDR1 is SGHTA, CDR2 FQGNSA. The CDR3 protein is CASSSTSGSLETQYF. The CDR3 nucleotides are TGTGCCAGCAGCTCCACTAGCGGGAGTCTCGAGACCCAGTACTTC.

This clone was found once. The chain uses TRBV5-4 and TRBJ1-5; D not certain. There are 13 residues in the CDR3. Between the trimmed V and J ends, which lost 3 bases and 5 bases, there was a span of 9 bases. Germline assignment: CDR1 SGHNT and CDR2 YYREEE (reference sequence). CDR3 nucleotide sequence: TGTGCCAGCAGCTCTGAGATGGATCAGCCCCAGCATTTT. Protein product: CASSSEMDQPQHF.

The genes are TRBV19 and TRBJ2-3; a possible D gene is TRBD1 (6 bases). This CDR3 is 13 amino acids long. Germline V gene lookup returns CDR1 LNHDA and CDR2 SQIVND (reference sequence). V was pared by 6 bases and J by 4 bases, with 11 bases between. In DNA form, the CDR3 reads TGTGCCAGTAGCACCACAGGGTCAGATACGCAGTATTTT. Its protein product is CASSTTGSDTQYF.

V usage is TRBV5-1 and J usage is TRBJ2-1; tentative D call: TRBD2 (6 bases). This CDR3 contains 14 residues. In germline, CDR1 is SGHRS, CDR2 YFSETQ. Trimming stripped 0 bases from V and 10 bases from J, with 14 bases between. CDR3 in DNA: TGCGCCAGCAGCTTGGAGGGACTCGCAAACGAGCAGTTCTTC. Translating gives CASSLEGLANEQFF.

V gene TRBV5-4 combines with J gene TRBJ2-3; TRBD2 might be the D (5 bases). Germline loops: CDR1 SGHNT, CDR2 YYREEE (reference sequence). There are 17 residues in the CDR3. Trimming took off 3 bases at V and 2 bases at J, with 19 bases between the two ends. DNA for the CDR3: TGTGCCAGCAGCTCCACCTCTGGGGAGACATACACAGATACGCAGTATTTT. This codes for CASSSTSGETYTDTQYF.

This chain links TRBV4-2 with TRBJ2-7; the match to TRBD2 covers 9 bases. Per the germline V gene, CDR1 is LGHNA and CDR2 is YNFKEQ. Germline trimming cut 2 bases from V and 6 bases from J; bases unmatched to any gene: 5. This CDR3 has 14 amino acids. CDR3 region: CASSQNSGSREQYF. Written as DNA, the CDR3 is TGTGCCAGCAGCCAAAATAGCGGGAGTCGCGAGCAGTACTTC.